The rows below give T cell receptor beta chains drawn from one sample of a study of human T cells and chemical hapten exposure. MiXCR was run by TCRdb on the RACE reads, yielding one entry per CDR3 protein. The sample includes about 110,000 distinct CDR3 sequences, approximately 8.8% of them seen just once. The starting material was whole blood, obtained in connection with sensitization to the hapten diphenylcyclopropenone (DPC). The origin of the receptors is a woman in her 40s with alopecia areata. Some clones in this sample may be carry-over from other donors' samples. CDR3s include the opening cysteine and the closing phenylalanine or tryptophan. A D gene is named only where the DNA matches it firmly. Clone size is shown for a subset of rows, as once, few, many or a class of expanded clone.

J gene: TRBJ2-1
clone size: many
D gene: TRBD1
V gene: TRBV4-1
CDR3 protein: CASSQGGTGGYNEQFF
CDR3 DNA: TGCGCCAGCAGCCAAGGTGGGACAGGGGGTTACAATGAGCAGTTCTTC

J gene: TRBJ2-7
clone size: few
D gene: NA
V gene: TRBV7-9
CDR3 protein: CASSSDLRGAYEQYF
CDR3 DNA: TGTGCCAGCAGCTCAGACCTCCGGGGAGCCTACGAGCAGTACTTC

J gene: TRBJ2-2
clone size: NA
D gene: NA
V gene: TRBV7-8
CDR3 protein: CASSLGYPGTGELFF
CDR3 DNA: TGTGCCAGCAGCTTAGGATACCCGGGCACCGGGGAGCTGTTTTTT

J gene: TRBJ1-5
clone size: few
D gene: NA
V gene: TRBV15
CDR3 protein: CATSRDRATNQPQHF
CDR3 DNA: TGTGCCACCAGCAGAGATAGGGCAACGAATCAGCCCCAGCATTTT

J gene: TRBJ1-1
clone size: NA
D gene: TRBD1
V gene: TRBV28
CDR3 protein: CASSSQGGIFTEAFF
CDR3 DNA: TGTGCCAGCAGTTCACAGGGGGGGATCTTCACTGAAGCTTTCTTT

J gene: TRBJ2-6
clone size: many
D gene: NA
V gene: TRBV18
CDR3 protein: CASSPGNSGANVLTF
CDR3 DNA: TGTGCCAGCTCACCGGGGAATTCCGGGGCCAACGTCCTGACTTTC

J gene: TRBJ2-5
clone size: NA
D gene: NA
V gene: TRBV1
CDR3 protein: CTSSQETISRSETQYF
CDR3 DNA: TGCACCAGCAGCCAAGAAACAATCTCCAGAAGCGAGACCCAGTACTTC

J gene: TRBJ2-5
clone size: NA
D gene: NA
V gene: TRBV29-1
CDR3 protein: CSVEGGPGHQETQYF
CDR3 DNA: TGCAGCGTTGAAGGCGGACCCGGGCACCAAGAGACCCAGTACTTC

J gene: TRBJ1-3
clone size: NA
D gene: TRBD1
V gene: TRBV20-1
CDR3 protein: CSAPLTGTGNTIYF
CDR3 DNA: TGCAGTGCGCCACTGACAGGGACTGGAAACACCATATATTTT

J gene: TRBJ2-7
clone size: many
D gene: NA
V gene: TRBV11-2
CDR3 protein: CASSLAAREYEQYF
CDR3 DNA: TGTGCCAGCAGCTTAGCTGCCAGGGAATACGAGCAGTACTTC

J gene: TRBJ2-7
clone size: many
D gene: TRBD1
V gene: TRBV7-9
CDR3 protein: CASTRGTGPPGEQYF
CDR3 DNA: TGTGCCAGCACCCGAGGGACAGGACCCCCGGGGGAGCAGTACTTC

J gene: TRBJ2-7
clone size: many
D gene: NA
V gene: TRBV6-5
CDR3 protein: CASSYSGGPSYEQYF
CDR3 DNA: TGTGCCAGCAGTTACTCGGGGGGGCCCTCCTACGAGCAGTACTTC

J gene: TRBJ2-2
clone size: many
D gene: NA
V gene: TRBV7-6
CDR3 protein: CASSQPGTGTGELFF
CDR3 DNA: TGTGCCAGCAGCCAGCCGGGGACTGGCACCGGGGAGCTGTTTTTT

J gene: TRBJ2-3
clone size: many
D gene: TRBD2
V gene: TRBV7-8
CDR3 protein: CARVTSGGDTQYF
CDR3 DNA: TGTGCCAGGGTGACTAGCGGGGGAGATACGCAGTATTTT

J gene: TRBJ1-5
clone size: NA
D gene: TRBD1
V gene: TRBV24-1
CDR3 protein: CATSDLGTGCNQPQHF
CDR3 DNA: TGTGCCACCAGTGATTTGGGGACAGGGTGCAATCAGCCCCAGCATTTT

J gene: TRBJ2-7
clone size: many
D gene: TRBD1
V gene: TRBV7-2
CDR3 protein: CASSSGTGVFEQYF
CDR3 DNA: TGTGCCAGCAGCTCCGGGACAGGGGTGTTCGAGCAGTACTTC

J gene: TRBJ1-4
clone size: many
D gene: TRBD1
V gene: TRBV6-5
CDR3 protein: CASSYGTDGEKLFF
CDR3 DNA: TGTGCCAGCAGTTACGGGACAGACGGTGAAAAACTGTTTTTT

J gene: TRBJ2-3
clone size: many
D gene: TRBD1
V gene: TRBV19
CDR3 protein: CASSTRTGVGDTQYF
CDR3 DNA: TGTGCCAGTAGTACCCGAACAGGGGTAGGAGATACGCAGTATTTT

J gene: TRBJ2-7
clone size: few
D gene: NA
V gene: TRBV11-2
CDR3 protein: CASSLGVDYEQYF
CDR3 DNA: TGTGCCAGCAGCTTAGGCGTTGACTACGAGCAGTACTTC

J gene: TRBJ1-2
clone size: many
D gene: NA
V gene: TRBV27
CDR3 protein: CASSLLRTDPYGYTF
CDR3 DNA: TGTGCCAGCAGTTTACTCAGGACGGATCCTTATGGCTACACCTTC

J gene: TRBJ2-5
clone size: NA
D gene: TRBD1
V gene: TRBV12-3/TRBV12-4
CDR3 protein: CASSRRTGEKETQYF
CDR3 DNA: TGTGCCAGCAGCCGCCGGACAGGGGAGAAAGAGACCCAGTACTTC

J gene: TRBJ2-5
clone size: few
D gene: TRBD1
V gene: TRBV10-3
CDR3 protein: CAARTGTAQETQYF
CDR3 DNA: TGTGCCGCACGGACCGGGACAGCGCAAGAGACCCAGTACTTC

J gene: TRBJ1-2
clone size: NA
D gene: NA
V gene: TRBV24-1
CDR3 protein: CATGDPGGGALGYTF
CDR3 DNA: TGTGCCACCGGTGACCCCGGCGGGGGGGCGCTCGGCTACACCTTC

J gene: TRBJ2-7
clone size: NA
D gene: TRBD1
V gene: TRBV12-3/TRBV12-4
CDR3 protein: CASSPTTGVPYEQYF
CDR3 DNA: TGTGCCAGCAGCCCTACGACAGGGGTCCCCTACGAGCAGTACTTC

J gene: TRBJ2-2
clone size: many
D gene: NA
V gene: TRBV6-1
CDR3 protein: CATTSGAGELFF
CDR3 DNA: TGTGCCACCACGTCAGGGGCCGGGGAGCTGTTTTTT

J gene: TRBJ2-5
clone size: NA
D gene: NA
V gene: TRBV27
CDR3 protein: CASSLGGSRETQYF
CDR3 DNA: TGTGCCAGCAGTTTAGGGGGGAGTAGAGAGACCCAGTACTTC

J gene: TRBJ2-1
clone size: NA
D gene: TRBD2
V gene: TRBV7-8
CDR3 protein: CASSLIPSGYNEQFF
CDR3 DNA: TGTGCCAGCAGCTTAATCCCTAGCGGCTACAATGAGCAGTTCTTC

J gene: TRBJ1-4
clone size: few
D gene: NA
V gene: TRBV12-3/TRBV12-4
CDR3 protein: CASSLVPGINEKLFF
CDR3 DNA: TGTGCCAGCAGTTTAGTCCCGGGGATTAATGAAAAACTGTTTTTT

J gene: TRBJ2-4
clone size: many
D gene: NA
V gene: TRBV30
CDR3 protein: CAWREDREGQYF
CDR3 DNA: TGTGCCTGGAGGGAGGACAGGGAGGGTCAGTACTTC

J gene: TRBJ2-7
clone size: many
D gene: NA
V gene: TRBV7-2
CDR3 protein: CASSLAPAGFQVYEQYF
CDR3 DNA: TGTGCCAGCAGCTTAGCCCCTGCGGGGTTTCAGGTCTACGAGCAGTACTTC

J gene: TRBJ1-2
clone size: NA
D gene: NA
V gene: TRBV6-6
CDR3 protein: CASSYPDSTWDYGYTF
CDR3 DNA: TGTGCCAGCAGTTACCCGGACAGCACTTGGGACTATGGCTACACCTTC

J gene: TRBJ2-7
clone size: many
D gene: NA
V gene: TRBV3-1
CDR3 protein: CASSPSGLGYEQYF
CDR3 DNA: TGTGCCAGCTCCCCTTCCGGATTAGGCTACGAGCAGTACTTC

J gene: TRBJ2-5
clone size: once
D gene: NA
V gene: TRBV9
CDR3 protein: CASSVSDSTQYF
CDR3 DNA: TGTGCCAGCAGCGTCTCGGACAGTACCCAGTACTTC